This T cell receptor beta chain is from a study of Graves' ophthalmopathy and Graves' hyperthyroidism (dated by TCRdb to about 2018). Some background on the complete study: Hyperthyroidism was defined as stable when no progression to ophthalmopathy occurred within 18 months of follow-up. Once sampling was done, hyperthyroidism patients were given methimazole at a starting dose of 30 mg daily, while ophthalmopathy patients were given high-dose intravenous methylprednisolone. In total, 135 blood samples were TCR-sequenced: 43 ophthalmopathy, some 80 hyperthyroidism and approximately 17 hyperthyroidism-to-ophthalmopathy patients. To explore V-J signatures that distinguish ophthalmopathy from hyperthyroidism, a discovery set of 100 patients was enrolled, made up of 40 to 45 with ophthalmopathy and some 56 with stable hyperthyroidism. An independent validation cohort comprised 18 hyperthyroidism patients and roughly 15 patients who later progressed from hyperthyroidism to ophthalmopathy. The study used signatures of the TCR beta repertoire to tell Graves' ophthalmopathy apart from Graves' hyperthyroidism and to predict which patients would progress to ophthalmopathy. In about six hyperthyroidism patients, the T-cell repertoire of thyroid tissue was compared with the T-cell repertoire of blood. On the study overall, not on this receptor specifically: In cross-validation, the 13-signature model distinguished ophthalmopathy from stable hyperthyroidism with approximately 88% sensitivity and about 84% specificity, and in the test set the corresponding values were around 80% and 75%. No statistical method was used to set the sample size in advance, and the investigators knew which group each participant was assigned to. Among expanded thyroid clonotypes with frequency above 0.001, most also showed up in blood, which suggests that blood repertoires may reflect the thyroid immune response. In validation, the model predicted ophthalmopathy progression with roughly 68% sensitivity and around 72% specificity; approximately 12 predicted patients were CT-confirmed with GO in a median of around 6 months.

Patients with hyperthyroidism were aged 18 to 65 years, had been newly diagnosed, and had a disease duration of less than 2 months. Patients with other autoimmune diseases, uncontrolled infections, pregnancy or lactation were excluded from the study. Diagnosis relied on clinical symptoms, serum thyroxine, TRAb, thyroid ultrasound and orbital computed tomography. Total RNA was extracted with Trizol reagent and quality-checked on an Agilent 2100 Bioanalyzer. For repertoire sequencing, TCR beta CDR3 regions were amplified from RNA transcripts. HTBI primers and the Qiagen OneStep RT-PCR kit were used in a first-round RT-PCR, which was followed by a second-round multiplex PCR, size selection and purification. Libraries were sequenced on an Illumina HiSeq2000 using paired-end 100 bp reads. In the authors' own workflow: SOAPnuke was used to process the reads, throwing out any read that had adapters, had uncalled bases, had a mean Phred below 15, or lacked an exact constant-primer or identifier match. COPE v1.2.5 was used to merge the high-quality paired reads. Unique nucleotide sequences were defined as clonotypes and aligned to IMGT TRB V, D and J references using MiTCR v1.1. Analysis was restricted to V-J combinations with a frequency above 0.0001, which covered roughly 99% of repertoires. A TCR clonal expansion and chaos score per V-J combination was defined as the ratio of F50 clonal expansion to chaos observed in the TCRdist matrix. Welch's t-statistics and random forest were used to reduce the features to 10 to 15 V-J combinations, which were then used as input to a naive Bayes classifier. The similarity between thyroid and blood repertoires was quantified using the Morisita-Horn index. The raw public data were reprocessed by TCRdb itself: fastp quality trimming at Q25, MiXCR clonotype calling, in-frame beta chains only. Duplicate CDR3 protein sequences are folded into a single record with the most common DNA and genes. These V and J calls rely on TCRdb rather than the paper's analysis. Present in this sample are about 1.1 million distinct CDR3 sequences, about 36% of which were seen just once. Jointly, the top ten make up 11% of the sample.

This clonotype was observed at least ten times. Its antigen specificity is not known. There are no base qualities to consult, and no much larger clone falls within one base. Taken from the germline V gene, the CDR1 and CDR2 loops are SGHAT and FQNNGV. V loses 2 bases, J loses 0 bases, and the germline ends lie 14 bases apart. The CDR3 runs 18 amino acids, cysteine and phenylalanine included. Just the 54-base CDR3 DNA is kept, in frame starting at base 1. Source material: peripheral blood or thyroid tissue (not recorded which). The sequence links TRBV11-2 to TRBJ2-6, with the D gene call left open. The source is an adult man with Graves' hyperthyroidism. The CDR3 protein sequence reads: CASSLFRWVRSGANVLTF. The DNA sequence reads TGTGCCAGCAGCTTATTCCGTTGGGTTCGCTCTGGGGCCAACGTCCTGACTTTC.